This T cell receptor beta chain was captured by sequencing in a study of cytomegalovirus exposure and HLA in healthy donors. Study details: Both the 120 validation repertoires and the roughly 620 first-cohort repertoires used the same platform, as reported by a later analysis. Findings and limits, study-wide: With high specificity and sensitivity, the classifier reportedly diagnosed cytomegalovirus status. Cytomegalovirus-associated TCR beta chains were listed, numbering some 180. One later analysis, an examination of the 90 to 150 validation repertoires, found that first-cohort TCR clusters tended to co-occur in them.

Clones were read by immunoSEQ multiplex PCR, and TCRdb kept only the in-frame ones, dropping some. The sample includes 150,000 or so clones, more than 80% of them seen just once. With respect to this clone: Its antigen is as yet unknown.

Germline loops: CDR1 ENHRY, CDR2 SYGVKD. Trimming cost V 8 bases and J 1 base; bases outside gene matches: 8. The CDR3 spans 15 residues. The receptor was isolated from a woman under 40 in good health and CMV-seropositive. The sequencing sample was made of PBMCs. The V call is TRBV10-3, the J call TRBJ1-3; TRBD1 agrees at 7 bases. CDR3 nucleotides: TGTGCCATCCGATCAGGGGGATCGTCTGGAAACACCATATATTTT. This gives the protein CAIRSGGSSGNTIYF.